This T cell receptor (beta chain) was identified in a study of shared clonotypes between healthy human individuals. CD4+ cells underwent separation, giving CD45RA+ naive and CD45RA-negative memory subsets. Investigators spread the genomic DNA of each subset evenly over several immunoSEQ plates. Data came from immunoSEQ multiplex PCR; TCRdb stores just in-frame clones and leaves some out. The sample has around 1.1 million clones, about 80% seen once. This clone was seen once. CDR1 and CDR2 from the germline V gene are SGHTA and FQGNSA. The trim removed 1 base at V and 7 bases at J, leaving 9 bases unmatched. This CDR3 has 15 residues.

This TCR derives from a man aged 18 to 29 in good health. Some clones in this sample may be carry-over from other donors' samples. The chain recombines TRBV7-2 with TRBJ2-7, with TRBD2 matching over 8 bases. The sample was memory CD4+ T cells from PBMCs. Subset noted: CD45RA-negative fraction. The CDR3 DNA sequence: TGTGCCAGCAGCTTAGGAGTTAGCGGGATGAGGGAGCAGTACTTC. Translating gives CASSLGVSGMREQYF.